The clone carrying this TCR beta chain was seen a few times. Its target is unknown. The data belong to a study of response to subunit inactivated influenza vaccine. This CDR3 spans 13 amino acids. Unmatched junction bases numbered 6, after V lost 6 bases and J lost 6 bases. Germline CDR1 is MNHEY and CDR2 is SMNVEV (reference sequence). MiXCR was run by TCRdb on the RT-PCR reads, yielding one entry per CDR3 protein. The table records 650,000 to 800,000 distinct CDR3 sequences, approximately 14% of them present only once. Study-wide findings and caveats: The authors proposed limited new T cell recruitment per seasonal influenza vaccination.

J is TRBJ2-7 and V is TRBV27; 9 bases agree with TRBD1. This clonotype originated in a man aged 45-60 years who received an inactivated influenza vaccine. The specimen was PBMCs from blood, collected roughly 2 weeks before vaccination. CDR3 in DNA: TGTGCCAGCAGGCGGGACAGGGCGTTCGAGCAGTACTTC. It codes for CASRRDRAFEQYF.